This passage covers 28 T cell receptor beta chains from one sample sequenced in a study of cytomegalovirus exposure and HLA in healthy donors. Researchers ran the PCR with 60 Vbeta and 13 Jbeta primers. Only in-frame clones appear in the TCRdb table, and some are missing; sequencing was by immunoSEQ multiplex PCR. The sample holds approximately 140,000 clones, around 78% seen once. Sequencing was done on a sample of PBMCs. The receptors stem from a man between 40 and 49 years old in good health and CMV-seropositive.

This clone has more than one count but fewer than ten. The rearrangement links TRBV27 to TRBJ2-2, with TRBD2 matching over 7 bases. Trimming took 5 bases from V and 6 from J; bases not matched to a gene: 12. CDR3 length equals 16 residues. From germline, CDR1 is MNHEY and CDR2 SMNVEV (reference sequence). The DNA for the CDR3 is TGTGCCAGCAGTGAACCTCGACTAGCCGATCCCGGGGAGCTGTTTTTT. It translates to CASSEPRLADPGELFF.

J is TRBJ1-2 and V is TRBV28; no clear D gene. Looked up from germline, CDR1 is MDHEN and CDR2 is SYDVKM. The CDR3 loop spans 13 amino acids. Trimming took 6 bases from V and 5 from J, leaving 13 bases between them. CDR3 in DNA: TGTGCCAGCAGAATGACACTGGAATATGGCTACACCTTC. Translated: CASRMTLEYGYTF.

This clone has just one count. The chain recombines TRBV29-1 with TRBJ2-1; D gene ambiguous. Germline CDR1 reads SQVTM; CDR2 reads ANQGSEA. The germline V and J ends were trimmed by 2 bases and 3 bases, with 5 bases remaining between them. This CDR3 spans 12 amino acids. CDR3 in amino acids: CSVERSYNEQFF. Written as DNA, the CDR3 is TGCAGCGTTGAACGGAGCTACAATGAGCAGTTCTTC.

V usage is TRBV2 and J usage is TRBJ1-1; TRBD1 matches 11 bases. This CDR3 region has 14 residues. Germline trimming cut 5 bases from V and 5 bases from J; bases unmatched to any gene: 4. CDR1 SNHLY and CDR2 FYNNEI come from the germline V gene. CDR3 residues: CASSPDRGLTEAFF. CDR3 nucleotide sequence: TGTGCCAGCAGTCCGGACAGGGGGCTTACTGAAGCTTTCTTT.

V gene TRBV6-5 combines with J gene TRBJ1-4, with a possible D match to TRBD1 (5 bases). CDR1 is MNHEY and CDR2 is SVGAGI in the germline V gene. There are 15 residues in the CDR3. V was trimmed by 2 bases and J by 2 bases, leaving 9 bases between them. CDR3 sequence: CASSYRRDTNEKLFF. DNA of the CDR3: TGTGCCAGCAGTTACCGGAGGGACACTAATGAAAAACTGTTTTTT.

This clone was found a few times. The chain joins TRBV2 to TRBJ2-1; TRBD2 agrees at 12 bases. J gave up 10 bases and V 5 bases, and 12 bases lay outside the gene matches. Germline V CDR1 and CDR2: SNHLY, FYNNEI. CDR3 length: 16 residues. DNA for the CDR3: TGTGCCAGCAGTACTAGACTAGCGGGAGCGGGAGGGGAGCAGTTCTTC. It is translated as CASSTRLAGAGGEQFF.

This chain connects TRBV27 to TRBJ1-5, with TRBD1 identical over 8 bases. The trim removed 6 bases at V and 3 bases at J, leaving 4 bases unmatched. The germline CDR1 and CDR2 sequences are MNHEY and SMNVEV (reference sequence). This CDR3 is built from 14 residues. CDR3 protein: CASRGTGYNQPQHF. CDR3 bases: TGTGCCAGCAGAGGGACAGGCTACAATCAGCCCCAGCATTTT.

This clone has just a few counts. CDR3 bases: TGTGCCACCAGCAGAGGAGGACACGACACAGATACGCAGTATTTT. Its protein product is CATSRGGHDTDTQYF. The chain couples TRBV15 to TRBJ2-3; a weak D match, TRBD1 (5 bases). The germline CDR1 and CDR2 sequences are LNHNV and YYDKDF (reference sequence). This CDR3 contains 15 residues. V lost 1 base and J lost 2, with 10 bases in between.

The CDR3 region is CASSAPLGGRTDTQYF. The DNA of the CDR3 is TGTGCCAGCAGTGCCCCCCTTGGAGGGCGCACAGATACGCAGTATTTT. The chain combines TRBV25-1 with TRBJ2-3; D perhaps matches TRBD2 (6 bases). V shed 4 bases and J shed 1 base, with 15 bases lying between them. Germline values: CDR1 MGHDK, CDR2 SYGVNS. CDR3 length: 16 amino acids.

The V gene is TRBV4-2, the J gene TRBJ1-5; maybe TRBD1 (6 bases). Germline CDR1 LGHNA, CDR2 YNFKEQ. CDR3 length: 16 residues. V was pared by 0 bases and J by 1 base, with 10 bases between. The CDR3 bases are TGTGCCAGCAGCCAAGAACCGGACAGAAGCAATCAGCCCCAGCATTTT. This codes for CASSQEPDRSNQPQHF.

The table lists this clone with a few counts. This sequence joins TRBV7-6 and TRBJ1-4; no clear D gene. CDR3 length: 15 amino acids. The V end lost 2 bases, the J end lost 2 bases, and 9 bases lay between the germline ends. The germline gives CDR1 SGHVS, CDR2 FNYEAQ. The CDR3 loop reads CASSLLSVTNEKLFF. The CDR3 nucleotides are TGTGCCAGCAGCTTATTAAGCGTGACTAATGAAAAACTGTTTTTT.

This chain connects TRBV7-9 to TRBJ2-7, with 12 bases lining up with TRBD2. CDR1 is SEHNR, CDR2 FQNEAQ, per germline (reference sequence). The trim removed 4 bases at V and 6 bases at J, leaving 7 bases unmatched. This CDR3 contains 15 residues. CDR3 bases: TGTGCCAGCAGCTCGGCCGGGACTAGCGGGTTCGAGCAGTACTTC. Amino acids: CASSSAGTSGFEQYF.

The rearrangement links TRBV9 to TRBJ2-1, with unresolved D. Germline V CDR1 and CDR2: SGDLS, YYNGEE. The CDR3 has 11 residues. Trimming took off 0 bases at V and 8 bases at J, with 3 bases between the two ends. The CDR3 nucleotides are TGTGCCAGCAGCGTAGGCGATGAGCAGTTCTTC. Its translation: CASSVGDEQFF.

This rearrangement joins TRBV6-1 to TRBJ2-3; possible D gene TRBD2, 5 bases. The CDR3 runs to 14 residues. V was clipped by 5 bases and J by 0 bases, with 9 bases between them. Germline CDR1 and CDR2: MNHNS and SASEGT. The CDR3 DNA is TGTGCCAGCAGTATATCTAGCAGCACAGATACGCAGTATTTT. It specifies CASSISSSTDTQYF.

CDR3 sequence reads: CASSLGTSGSSHEQYF. DNA for the CDR3: TGTGCCAGCAGCTTAGGGACTAGCGGGAGTAGCCACGAGCAGTACTTC. The V call is TRBV11-3, the J call TRBJ2-7, with 13 positions matching TRBD2. The CDR3 is 16 residues long. Germline CDR1 and CDR2: SGHNT and YENEEA. J gave up 5 bases and V 1 base, and 5 bases lay outside the gene matches.

Written as DNA, the CDR3 is TGCAGCGTTGTGGGGGCCCTTAGCCGGGGGACTAGCGGGAGGGCCGGAGAGACCCAGTACTTC. It translates to CSVVGALSRGTSGRAGETQYF. The rearrangement joins TRBV29-1 to TRBJ2-5; 16 bases line up with TRBD2. Per the germline V gene, CDR1 is SQVTM and CDR2 is ANQGSEA. Losses at the gene ends were 4 bases for V and 4 bases for J; bases not matched to a gene: 21. The CDR3 sequence is 21 residues long.

The chain uses TRBV6-5 and TRBJ1-4, with 8 bases lining up with TRBD1. The CDR3 runs 13 residues. The germline CDR1 and CDR2 sequences are MNHEY and SVGAGI. V lost 6 bases, J lost 8 bases, and 5 bases stayed unmatched. CDR3: CASRTGGYEKLFF. DNA of the CDR3: TGTGCCAGCAGAACAGGGGGTTACGAAAAACTGTTTTTT.

The chain links TRBV29-1 to TRBJ2-1, with a weak D call TRBD2 (7 bases). V was trimmed by 5 bases and J by 0 bases, leaving 14 bases between them. Looked up from germline, CDR1 is SQVTM and CDR2 is ANQGSEA. CDR3 length: 15 amino acids. This CDR3 reads CSVKGGGSSYNEQFF. The CDR3 nucleotides read TGCAGCGTTAAAGGGGGGGGGAGCTCCTACAATGAGCAGTTCTTC.

The rearrangement joins TRBV7-8 to TRBJ1-6, with 8 bases matching TRBD1. The CDR3 totals 17 residues. J was trimmed by 8 bases and V by 1 base; bases with no gene match: 10. CDR1 is SGHVS, CDR2 FQNEAQ, per germline. CDR3 nucleotides: TGTGCCAGCAGCTTAGTAGGTTACAGGGGGTCGGATTCACCCCTCCACTTT. Translating it yields CASSLVGYRGSDSPLHF.

The chain has TRBV4-2 and TRBJ2-7, with TRBD1 identical over 8 bases. CDR1 and CDR2 from the germline V gene are LGHNA and YNFKEQ. The V and J ends lost 1 base and 3 bases, in that order; junction bases with no gene match: 8. This CDR3 is built from 16 residues. The chain's CDR3 is CASSQGLGQGHYEQYF. CDR3 nucleotide sequence: TGTGCCAGCAGCCAAGGGCTTGGACAGGGTCACTACGAGCAGTACTTC.

V gene TRBV6-5 combines with J gene TRBJ1-5, with TRBD1 matching 7 bases. The CDR3 sequence is 15 residues long. Germline V gene sequence: CDR1 MNHEY, CDR2 SVGAGI. V lost 8 bases, J lost 3 bases, and 10 bases stayed unmatched. The CDR3 here is CASLGEGASNQPQHF. The DNA of the CDR3 is TGTGCCAGCCTCGGAGAGGGGGCTTCCAATCAGCCCCAGCATTTT.

The rearrangement uses TRBV4-1 and TRBJ1-4, with 7 bases aligning to TRBD1. CDR3 size: 17 residues. V dropped 3 bases and J dropped 0; count of bases not matched to a gene: 7. The V gene's germline CDR1 is MGHRA and CDR2 YSYEKL. CDR3 nucleotides: TGCGCCAGCAGCCATCTAGGCAGGGGGGCAACTAATGAAAAACTGTTTTTT. It codes for CASSHLGRGATNEKLFF.

V usage is TRBV6-6 and J usage is TRBJ2-7; TRBD1 might be the D (6 bases). This CDR3 spans 15 amino acids. Between the trimmed V and J ends, which lost 5 bases and 4 bases, there was a span of 18 bases. From germline, CDR1 is MNHNY and CDR2 SVGAGI (reference sequence). This chain's CDR3 is CASSHFGQPIYEQYF. CDR3 nucleotide sequence: TGTGCCAGCAGTCACTTCGGACAGCCAATTTACGAGCAGTACTTC.

This clone was detected once. The J gene is TRBJ2-5, the V gene TRBV6-5; D may be TRBD1 (6 bases). With 6 bases removed from V and 5 bases from J, the gap between germline ends came to 13 bases. The CDR3 has 13 amino acids. CDR1 and CDR2 (germline): MNHEY, SVGAGI. The CDR3 is CASRLQGVETQYF. The CDR3, as DNA: TGTGCCAGCAGACTACAGGGAGTTGAGACCCAGTACTTC.

The chain carries TRBV18 and TRBJ1-4; 8 bases line up with TRBD1. Per the germline V gene, CDR1 is KGHSH and CDR2 is LQKENI. The CDR3 totals 13 residues. The V segment lost 4 bases and the J segment 8 bases; nucleotides outside the gene matches: 3. DNA for the CDR3: TGTGCCAGCTCACGGGGACAGGAGGAAAAACTGTTTTTT. This gives the protein CASSRGQEEKLFF. The variable domain in full, with the rest retrieved from reference TRBV18 and TRBJ1-4, is NAGVMQNPRHLVRRRGQEARLRCSPMKGHSHVYWYRQLPEEGLKFMVYLQKENIIDESGMPKERFSAEFPKEGPSILRIQQVVRGDSAAYFCASSRGQEEKLFFGSGTQLSVL.

This chain uses TRBV5-6 with TRBJ1-5, with TRBD1 matching over 7 bases. The CDR3 runs 14 residues. V was pared by 5 bases and J by 3 bases, with 5 bases of the junction left unmatched. Germline assignment: CDR1 SGHDT and CDR2 YYEEEE. CDR3 region: CASREQGSNQPQHF. Here the CDR3 DNA reads TGTGCCAGCAGAGAACAGGGGTCCAATCAGCCCCAGCATTTT.

The chain uses TRBV27 and TRBJ1-1; no firm D call. The germline CDR1 and CDR2 sequences are MNHEY and SMNVEV (reference sequence). The V end was cut by 2 bases, the J end by 4 bases, with 11 bases between. This CDR3 is 14 amino acids long. CDR3 sequence reads: CASSLNWAGTEAFF. In nucleotides, the CDR3 is TGTGCCAGCAGTTTAAATTGGGCGGGCACTGAAGCTTTCTTT.

The rearrangement joins TRBV6-1 to TRBJ2-2; 7 nucleotides align to TRBD1. J lost 2 bases, V lost 6 bases, and 6 bases had no gene match. This CDR3 spans 15 amino acids. The V gene's germline CDR1 is MNHNS and CDR2 SASEGT. For the CDR3, the DNA is TGTGCCAGCAGGACGGGACAGCATAACACCGGGGAGCTGTTTTTT. Protein: CASRTGQHNTGELFF.